The 29 T cell receptor beta chains reported below all come from one sample, sequenced in a study of identical twins. TCRdb re-analysed the 5' RACE reads in MiXCR, keeping a single row per CDR3 protein. The top ten hold more than 14% of the sample, which has 200,000 to 250,000 distinct CDR3 sequences, 6.5% seen once. The same data also contributed to another study, on T cells expressing NK-cell markers.

Sequenced: CD8+ T cells sorted from blood. These receptors all stem from a young woman in good health.

V and J are TRBV7-9 and TRBJ1-1, with D possibly being TRBD1 (6 bases). Germline loops: CDR1 SEHNR, CDR2 FQNEAQ (reference sequence). V lost 4 bases, J lost 11 bases, and 17 bases lay in between. The CDR3 runs to 13 residues. CDR3 sequence (DNA): TGTGCCAGCAGCTCCACCGGACAGCCGGTTGCTTTCTTT. Translated: CASSSTGQPVAFF.

The chain is built from TRBV5-4 and TRBJ2-7; D ambiguous. The V end was cut by 4 bases, the J end by 2 bases, with 10 bases between. Germline V lookup: CDR1 SGHNT, CDR2 YYREEE (reference sequence). The CDR3 spans 13 residues. DNA of the CDR3: TGTGCCAGCAGCCTCCAGAACGCCTACGAGCAGTACTTC. Translation: CASSLQNAYEQYF. Drawing the rest from reference TRBV5-4 and TRBJ2-7, the complete variable domain is ETGVTQSPTHLIKTRGQQVTLRCSSQSGHNTVSWYQQALGQGPQFIFQYYREEENGRGNFPPRFSGLQFPNYSSELNVNALELDDSALYLCASSLQNAYEQYFGPGTRLTVT.

The gene calls are TRBV3-1 and TRBJ2-3, with D possibly TRBD2 on 5 matching bases. Germline lookup yields CDR1 LGHDT and CDR2 YNNKEL (reference sequence). Trimming cost V 1 base and J 6 bases, with 11 bases left between them. This CDR3 is built from 14 residues. CDR3: CASSQGLAYDTQYF. DNA for the CDR3: TGTGCCAGCAGCCAAGGGCTAGCATACGATACGCAGTATTTT.

The chain carries TRBV14 and TRBJ2-7; TRBD1 is a possible D gene (6 bases). The ends were cut back, 4 bases at V and 2 bases at J, with 9 bases in the middle. The V gene's germline CDR1 is SGHDN and CDR2 FVKESK. This CDR3 spans 13 amino acids. CDR3: CASSLRTAYEQYF. The CDR3 region has the DNA TGTGCCAGCAGCCTACGGACAGCCTACGAGCAGTACTTC.

The genes are TRBV16 and TRBJ2-3, with TRBD2 matching over 7 bases. The CDR3 extends over 16 amino acids. V lost 1 base, J lost 0 bases, and 4 bases stayed unmatched. Germline V gene lookup returns CDR1 KGHSY and CDR2 FQNENV. In DNA form, the CDR3 reads TGTGCCAGCAGCCAATGGGAGGGCTCTAGCACAGATACGCAGTATTTT. Translating it yields CASSQWEGSSTDTQYF.

This clonotype has more than one count but fewer than ten. The chain is built from TRBV20-1 and TRBJ2-7; D not resolved. The CDR3 has 13 residues. Trimming shortened V by 6 bases and J by 4 bases, and 16 bases separated the two germline ends. Germline V CDR1 and CDR2: DFQATT, SNEGSKA (reference sequence). The CDR3 spells CSAIGSLGYEQYF. CDR3 bases: TGCAGTGCCATCGGGTCCCTAGGGTACGAGCAGTACTTC.

This clonotype was observed a few times. The J gene is TRBJ1-1, the V gene TRBV3-1; no definite D call. This CDR3 is 11 amino acids long. Trimming left V 2 bases short and J 11 bases short, with 9 bases between. Per germline, CDR1 LGHDT and CDR2 YNNKEL (reference sequence). The CDR3 protein is CASSQTNEAFF. Here the CDR3 DNA reads TGTGCCAGCAGCCAAACGAATGAGGCTTTCTTT.

The rearrangement joins TRBV6-5 to TRBJ2-1; D might be TRBD1 or TRBD2, each matching 5 bases. Deletions cut 0 bases from V and 10 bases from J, with 7 bases between. The CDR3 has 12 amino acids. The germline gives CDR1 MNHEY, CDR2 SVGAGI. The CDR3: CASSYSGREQFF. CDR3 DNA sequence: TGTGCCAGCAGTTACTCGGGACGGGAGCAGTTCTTC.

This clonotype has more than one count but fewer than ten. This chain uses TRBV12-3 or TRBV12-4 with TRBJ2-3; 8 positions match TRBD2. Trimming cost V 2 bases and J 5 bases; bases outside gene matches: 3. The CDR3 has 14 amino acids. The CDR3 loop is CASSLTGGVDTQYF. CDR3 DNA sequence: TGTGCCAGCAGTTTAACGGGAGGGGTAGATACGCAGTATTTT.

This rearrangement joins TRBV19 to TRBJ2-1, with D unclear. V lost 3 bases, J lost 0 bases, and 9 bases lay in between. CDR3 length: 15 amino acids. The germline CDR1 and CDR2 sequences are LNHDA and SQIVND (reference sequence). The CDR3 here is CASSILSSSYNEQFF. CDR3 DNA: TGTGCCAGTAGTATCCTTTCAAGCTCCTACAATGAGCAGTTCTTC.

This clonotype was picked up a small number of times. The V call is TRBV20-1, the J call TRBJ2-7; D not resolved. The CDR3 runs 14 residues. The V and J ends lost 0 bases and 2 bases respectively, with 11 bases between them. Germline CDR1 is DFQATT and CDR2 is SNEGSKA (reference sequence). DNA for the CDR3: TGCAGTGCTAGAGATCTAGTTGGTCCCTACGAGCAGTACTTC. Amino acid sequence: CSARDLVGPYEQYF.

The chain links TRBV11-1 to TRBJ2-7, with 10 bases matching TRBD2. The length of the CDR3 is 20 residues. Trimming took 10 bases from V and 0 from J; bases not matched to a gene: 24. Germline CDR1 SGHAT, CDR2 FQDESV (reference sequence). CDR3 DNA: TGTGCCATTACTATCCTATTAACTAGCGGGAATGGTCACAGCTCCTACGAGCAGTACTTC. It specifies CAITILLTSGNGHSSYEQYF.

This chain links TRBV9 with TRBJ2-7, with 7 bases identical to TRBD1. CDR1 and CDR2 from the germline V gene are SGDLS and YYNGEE. Trimming cost V 2 bases and J 5 bases; bases outside gene matches: 10. CDR3 length: 15 amino acids. The DNA for the CDR3 is TGTGCCAGCAGCGTTGGGGACAGCCTTTGGCACGAGCAGTACTTC. This codes for CASSVGDSLWHEQYF.

This chain joins TRBV7-2 and TRBJ2-5; 9 nucleotides match TRBD1. The V gene end was trimmed by 3 bases and the J gene end by 5 bases; junction bases not matched to a gene: 7. The CDR3 extends over 15 amino acids. Germline V gene lookup returns CDR1 SGHTA and CDR2 FQGNSA. Here the CDR3 DNA reads TGTGCCAGCAGCTTCTATGACAGGGGGGTCGAGACCCAGTACTTC. Translated: CASSFYDRGVETQYF.

This clonotype was seen repeatedly, ten times or more. The DNA for the CDR3 is TGTGCCAGCAGCTTTTCGCGTCAGCGGAATGAGCAGTTCTTC. Protein sequence: CASSFSRQRNEQFF. This chain joins TRBV5-6 and TRBJ2-1, with D perhaps TRBD2 (5 bases). Germline-derived CDR1 and CDR2 are SGHDT and YYEEEE. CDR3 size: 14 residues. Between the trimmed V and J ends, which lost 2 bases and 7 bases, there was a span of 13 bases.

The chain combines TRBV4-2 with TRBJ2-1; 8 bases are shared with TRBD1. CDR3 length: 17 residues. J was trimmed by 4 bases and V by 4 bases; bases with no gene match: 12. Germline assignment: CDR1 LGHNA and CDR2 YNFKEQ. The CDR3 DNA is TGTGCCAGCAGCCCCGGGACAGGTGGCTTCTATTACAATGAGCAGTTCTTC. It specifies CASSPGTGGFYYNEQFF.

This clonotype was found a few times. This chain connects TRBV4-3 to TRBJ2-3; D might be TRBD1 or TRBD2, each matching 5 bases. Germline assignment: CDR1 LGHNA and CDR2 YSLEER. The CDR3 spans 14 residues. V was clipped by 3 bases and J by 4 bases, with 11 bases between them. The CDR3 DNA sequence: TGCGCCAGCAGCCAGTTTGGGGGAGCAGATACGCAGTATTTT. This codes for CASSQFGGADTQYF.

A few counts support this clonotype. This rearrangement joins TRBV2 to TRBJ2-1, with D perhaps assigned TRBD1 or TRBD2 (5 bases each). Trimming removed 3 bases at V and 8 bases at J, with 17 bases between. Germline assignment: CDR1 SNHLY and CDR2 FYNNEI. CDR3 size: 15 residues. The CDR3, as DNA: TGTGCCAGCAGTGATTTTAGTGGGACGTTTGATGAGCAGTTCTTC. It yields the protein CASSDFSGTFDEQFF.

This clonotype was observed many times. The chain links TRBV12-3 or TRBV12-4 to TRBJ2-1; D is possibly TRBD2 (5 bases). The CDR3 loop spans 13 amino acids. V dropped 6 bases and J dropped 9 bases, with 15 bases sitting between them. The CDR3 loop is CASSKDGTSEQFF. DNA for the CDR3: TGTGCCAGCAGCAAGGACGGTACTAGTGAGCAGTTCTTC.

The V gene is TRBV12-3 or TRBV12-4, the J gene TRBJ2-1; D gene uncertain. The CDR3 is 13 amino acids. Deletions cut 6 bases from V and 4 bases from J, with 10 bases between. The CDR3 DNA sequence: TGTGCCAGCAGCCACGCGAATTACAATGAGCAGTTCTTC. This gives the protein CASSHANYNEQFF.

The chain links TRBV29-1 to TRBJ2-6; D is undetermined. There are 16 residues in the CDR3. V was trimmed by 6 bases and J by 0 bases, leaving 15 bases between them. Germline values: CDR1 SQVTM, CDR2 ANQGSEA. CDR3 protein: CSVKDHPASGANVLTF. Written as DNA, the CDR3 is TGCAGCGTGAAGGACCATCCGGCCTCTGGGGCCAACGTCCTGACTTTC.

This clonotype has ten or more counts. V usage is TRBV7-9 and J usage is TRBJ2-7; possibly TRBD1 for D (5 bases). Trimming removed 6 bases from V and 2 bases from J, with 17 bases in between. The CDR3 loop spans 15 amino acids. Germline CDR1 and CDR2: SEHNR and FQNEAQ (reference sequence). This chain's CDR3 is CASRGHIKDTYEQYF. In DNA form, the CDR3 reads TGTGCCAGCAGAGGACACATTAAAGATACCTACGAGCAGTACTTC.

This chain connects TRBV9 to TRBJ1-6, with a possible D match to TRBD1 (6 bases). Trimming stripped 3 bases from V and 8 bases from J, with 9 bases between. The CDR3 loop spans 13 amino acids. Germline-derived CDR1 and CDR2 are SGDLS and YYNGEE. CDR3 bases: TGTGCCAGCAGCGAGGGGGTCCATTCACCCCTCCACTTT. Its protein product is CASSEGVHSPLHF.

This clonotype was observed at least ten times. This rearrangement joins TRBV9 to TRBJ1-2; 7 nucleotides line up with TRBD1. The V segment lost 3 bases and the J segment 4 bases; nucleotides outside the gene matches: 3. The germline CDR1 and CDR2 sequences are SGDLS and YYNGEE. The CDR3 runs to 13 residues. CDR3 in DNA: TGTGCCAGCAGCGCGGGACAGTCCTATGGCTACACCTTC. It codes for CASSAGQSYGYTF. Full variable domain (remainder filled in from reference TRBV9 and TRBJ1-2): DSGVTQTPKHLITATGQRVTLRCSPRSGDLSVYWYQQSLDQGLQFLIQYYNGEERAKGNILERFSAQQFPDLHSELNLSSLELGDSALYFCASSAGQSYGYTFGSGTRLTVV.

This chain uses TRBV7-6 with TRBJ2-1; D call uncertain. The germline V and J ends were trimmed by 3 bases and 10 bases, with 10 bases remaining between them. From germline, CDR1 is SGHVS and CDR2 FNYEAQ. This CDR3 spans 12 amino acids. The CDR3 protein is CASSFGFGEQFF. CDR3 nucleotides: TGTGCCAGCAGCTTCGGGTTCGGCGAGCAGTTCTTC.

The chain is built from TRBV7-3 and TRBJ2-7, with a weak D call TRBD1 (5 bases). This CDR3 region has 14 residues. Looked up from germline, CDR1 is SGHTA and CDR2 is FQGTGA. Trimming took 0 bases from V and 6 from J, leaving 12 bases between them. This chain's CDR3 is CASSLTVGAFEQYF. DNA of the CDR3: TGTGCCAGCAGCTTAACAGTTGGGGCTTTCGAGCAGTACTTC.

The chain employs TRBV5-5 and TRBJ2-7; D not certain. V lost 2 bases and J lost 5, with 5 bases in between. The CDR3 extends over 11 amino acids. Germline CDR1 and CDR2: SGHKS and YYEKEE (reference sequence). CDR3 amino acids: CASSFVNEQYF. CDR3 nucleotides: TGTGCCAGCAGCTTCGTGAACGAGCAGTACTTC. The entire variable domain, with the rest obtained from reference TRBV5-5 and TRBJ2-7, is as follows: DAGVTQSPTHLIKTRGQQVTLRCSPISGHKSVSWYQQVLGQGPQFIFQYYEKEERGRGNFPDRFSARQFPNYSSELNVNALLLGDSALYLCASSFVNEQYFGPGTRLTVT.

This clonotype was counted between two and nine times. CDR3 sequence: CASSESDSFLEQYF. The DNA for the CDR3 is TGTGCCAGCAGCGAGAGCGACAGTTTTTTAGAGCAGTACTTC. V and J are TRBV7-8 and TRBJ2-7; D possibly corresponds to TRBD1 (5 bases). Trimming removed 5 bases at V and 7 bases at J, with 18 bases between. The germline CDR1 and CDR2 sequences are SGHVS and FQNEAQ. The CDR3 consists of 14 residues.

Only a few counts were recorded for this clonotype. This rearrangement joins TRBV15 to TRBJ2-3, with unresolved D. With 0 bases removed from V and 0 bases from J, the gap between germline ends came to 10 bases. CDR1 and CDR2 (germline): LNHNV, YYDKDF (reference sequence). The CDR3 is made up of 16 amino acids. The CDR3 region has the DNA TGTGCCACCAGCAGAGATGGCGGTAGAAGCACAGATACGCAGTATTTT. Its translation: CATSRDGGRSTDTQYF.